The 23 T cell receptor beta chains reported below all come from one sample, sequenced in a study of blood T cells in healthy people across ages. PCR was performed a second time for about 7 to 12 cycles using a sample-barcoded 5' primer and a J-beta primer mix. TCRdb re-derived calls from the 5' RACE reads in MiXCR, one entry per CDR3 protein. This table has fewer than 700,000 distinct CDR3 sequences, under 55% appearing once. The sample consisted of blood. The receptors were gathered from an elderly man in good health.

V gene TRBV10-3 combines with J gene TRBJ2-1; D gene ambiguous. The ends were cut back, 9 bases at V and 7 bases at J, with 16 bases in the middle. The CDR3 contains 13 residues. Per germline, CDR1 ENHRY and CDR2 SYGVKD. As DNA, the CDR3 is TGTGCCATTTCCACGGGTACTGCAAATGAGCAGTTCTTC. Translated: CAISTGTANEQFF.

This clonotype was seen only a few times. The chain recombines TRBV30 with TRBJ2-5; perhaps D is TRBD1 or TRBD2 (5 bases each). The CDR3 totals 13 residues. V lost 4 bases to trimming and J lost 4 bases, with 13 bases between them. CDR1 is GTSNPN, CDR2 SVGIG, per germline (reference sequence). The CDR3 DNA reads TGTGCCTGGAAACTTACCGGGGCAGAGACCCAGTACTTC. Its translation: CAWKLTGAETQYF.

There are a few counts of this clonotype. V and J are TRBV12-3 or TRBV12-4 and TRBJ2-1; 13 nucleotides line up with TRBD2. The CDR3 spans 16 residues. Trimming at V came to 6 bases and at J to 2 bases, leaving 4 bases not matched to a gene. This CDR3 is CASSDGLAGAYNEQFF. CDR3 DNA sequence: TGTGCCAGCAGCGACGGACTAGCGGGGGCCTACAATGAGCAGTTCTTC.

V gene TRBV29-1 combines with J gene TRBJ2-4; D gene unclear. With the DNA end fitting TRBJ2-7 better, the J assignment may be wrong. The CDR3 is 11 residues long. CDR1 is SQVTM and CDR2 is ANQGSEA in the germline V gene. The CDR3: CSVEFRYEQYF. The CDR3 nucleotides are TGCAGCGTTGAATTCCGCTACGAGCAGTACTTC.

The V call is TRBV11-2, the J call TRBJ2-3; D may be TRBD2 (6 bases). V lost 5 bases to trimming and J lost 2 bases, with 14 bases between them. Per the germline V gene, CDR1 is SGHAT and CDR2 is FQNNGV. The CDR3 loop spans 15 amino acids. DNA for the CDR3: TGTGCCAGCAGCCCCAGGCTAGCGCTCACAGATACGCAGTATTTT. Amino acid sequence: CASSPRLALTDTQYF.

This rearrangement joins TRBV6-2 or TRBV6-3 to TRBJ1-2; 8 nucleotides align to TRBD1. Germline trimming cut 6 bases from V and 5 bases from J; bases unmatched to any gene: 8. The CDR3 has 14 residues. Germline V gene data show CDR1 as MNHEY and CDR2 as SVGEGT. CDR3 protein: CASSRGPPDYGYTF. CDR3 nucleotide sequence: TGTGCCAGCAGCAGGGGGCCCCCTGATTATGGCTACACCTTC.

V gene TRBV20-1 combines with J gene TRBJ2-3, with TRBD1 as a possible D gene (6 bases). The CDR3 totals 15 residues. Trimming pared 6 bases from V and 3 bases from J, leaving 19 bases between. CDR1 and CDR2 (germline): DFQATT, SNEGSKA (reference sequence). CDR3 amino acids: CSALSKNRATDTQYF. In DNA form, the CDR3 reads TGCAGTGCGCTAAGCAAGAACAGGGCGACAGATACGCAGTATTTT.

The CDR3 nucleotides are TGTGCCACCAGCAGACGGTCACAGGGGGCTTTCTACAATGAGCAGTACTTC. This codes for CATSRRSQGAFYNEQYF. The V call is TRBV15, the J call TRBJ2-5; 9 bases are a match to TRBD1. V shed 2 bases, J shed 11 bases, and the junction held 18 bases outside the gene matches. Germline V gives CDR1 LNHNV, CDR2 YYDKDF (reference sequence). The length of the CDR3 is 17 residues.

The chain is built from TRBV6-2 or TRBV6-3 and TRBJ2-5; weak D call: TRBD2 (6 bases). CDR3 size: 14 residues. Per the germline V gene, CDR1 is MNHEY and CDR2 is SVGEGT. V was cut by 2 bases and J by 5 bases, with 12 bases left in between. CDR3 sequence (DNA): TGTGCCAGCAGTTACGGAGGGATTCGGGAGACCCAGTACTTC. Residues: CASSYGGIRETQYF.

V gene TRBV20-1 combines with J gene TRBJ2-1; TRBD1 aligns across 7 bases. This CDR3 is 14 amino acids long. The germline CDR1 and CDR2 sequences are DFQATT and SNEGSKA (reference sequence). V shed 4 bases and J 7 bases; nucleotides not matched to a gene: 10. CDR3 loop: CSAIVAQGENEQFF. In DNA, the CDR3 is TGCAGTGCTATAGTGGCGCAGGGGGAGAATGAGCAGTTCTTC.

This clonotype came up a few times. The gene calls are TRBV20-1 and TRBJ2-5; D gene unclear. The CDR3 sequence is 8 residues long. Germline-derived CDR1 and CDR2 are DFQATT and SNEGSKA (reference sequence). V was shortened by 4 bases and J by 9 bases, with 3 bases between the two germline ends. The CDR3 DNA follows: TGCAGTGCTATGGCCCAGTACTTC. Translated: CSAMAQYF.

This clonotype occurred a few times. The chain combines TRBV2 with TRBJ1-2, with no clear D. This CDR3 region has 11 residues. The germline V gene has CDR1 SNHLY and CDR2 FYNNEI. The V and J ends lost 7 bases and 5 bases respectively, with 8 bases between them. CDR3 sequence: CASILGYGYTF. The CDR3 coding sequence is TGTGCCAGCATCCTGGGGTATGGCTACACCTTC.

This clonotype was observed a few times. CDR3 DNA: TGTGCCAGCAGAGAGAATCATCAGCCCCAGCATTTT. It yields the protein CASRENHQPQHF. This chain joins TRBV12-3 or TRBV12-4 and TRBJ1-5, with D uncertain. The CDR3 contains 12 residues. The germline V and J ends were trimmed by 6 bases and 5 bases, with 8 bases remaining between them.

The chain links TRBV5-1 to TRBJ2-4, with 8 bases identical to TRBD1. Germline CDR1 reads SGHRS; CDR2 reads YFSETQ. Losses at the gene ends were 5 bases for V and 1 base for J; bases not matched to a gene: 5. CDR3 length: 15 residues. CDR3 residues: CASSDGQGAKNIQYF. For the CDR3, the DNA is TGCGCCAGCAGTGACGGACAGGGCGCCAAAAACATTCAGTACTTC. Supplemented by reference TRBV5-1 and TRBJ2-4, the full variable domain reads KAGVTQTPRYLIKTRGQQVTLSCSPISGHRSVSWYQQTPGQGLQFLFEYFSETQRNKGNFPGRFSGRQFSNSRSEMNVSTLELGDSALYLCASSDGQGAKNIQYFGAGTRLSVL.

The chain uses TRBV30 and TRBJ1-1; no firm D call. The CDR3 spans 13 residues. The V gene lost 0 bases and the J gene lost 1 base, with 6 bases spanning the gap. In germline, CDR1 is GTSNPN, CDR2 SVGIG (reference sequence). The CDR3 reads CAWSVTANTEAFF. In DNA form, the CDR3 reads TGTGCCTGGAGTGTAACGGCGAACACTGAAGCTTTCTTT.

CDR3 nucleotide sequence: TGTGCCAGCAGTTTTAAGAGGAACGGGGAGCTGTTTTTT. It translates to CASSFKRNGELFF. This chain uses TRBV12-3 or TRBV12-4 with TRBJ2-2, with D unclear. Trimming took off 3 bases at V and 7 bases at J, with 9 bases between the two ends. This CDR3 spans 13 amino acids.

V and J are TRBV28 and TRBJ2-7; TRBD1 matches 8 bases. Unmatched junction bases numbered 2, after V lost 2 bases and J lost 2 bases. Germline CDR1 and CDR2: MDHEN and SYDVKM. The CDR3 is 14 amino acids. The CDR3 sequence is CASSLDRGTYEQYF. CDR3 nucleotides: TGTGCCAGCAGTTTAGACAGGGGAACCTACGAGCAGTACTTC.

The chain has TRBV29-1 and TRBJ2-3, with D possibly matching TRBD1 (6 bases). The CDR3 has 15 amino acids. Per germline, CDR1 SQVTM and CDR2 ANQGSEA. V was trimmed by 4 bases and J by 2 bases, leaving 16 bases between them. Here the CDR3 DNA reads TGCAGCGTTGTCGGACAGCTGTTGGACACAGATACGCAGTATTTT. Translation gives CSVVGQLLDTDTQYF.

This chain connects TRBV4-3 to TRBJ2-7; no clear D. This CDR3 has 14 residues. V was clipped by 1 base and J by 7 bases, with 14 bases between them. Germline CDR1 LGHNA, CDR2 YSLEER. The CDR3 coding sequence is TGCGCCAGCAGCCAAGTGGGAAGCGTCGGGGAGCAGTACTTC. Its protein product is CASSQVGSVGEQYF.

The table lists this clonotype with many counts. The V call is TRBV4-2, the J call TRBJ2-1; no reliable D call. This CDR3 region has 15 residues. Germline CDR1 is LGHNA and CDR2 is YNFKEQ. The V end was cut by 0 bases, the J end by 0 bases, with 6 bases between. This CDR3 reads CASSQDPSSYNEQFF. The CDR3 DNA reads as TGTGCCAGCAGCCAAGATCCCAGCTCCTACAATGAGCAGTTCTTC.

The chain uses TRBV6-2 or TRBV6-3 and TRBJ2-7; 7 positions match TRBD2. The CDR3 runs to 14 residues. The ends lost 7 bases at V and 3 bases at J; junction bases unmatched: 9. Germline V gives CDR1 MNHEY, CDR2 SVGEGT. The CDR3 protein is CASTGGGEVYEQYF. The CDR3 region has the DNA TGTGCCAGCACCGGTGGGGGGGAAGTCTACGAGCAGTACTTC.

V is TRBV6-2 or TRBV6-3 and J is TRBJ2-1; the D call may be TRBD1 or TRBD2 (5 bases each). V shed 4 bases and J shed 0 bases, with 16 bases lying between them. The CDR3 extends over 17 amino acids. Per germline, CDR1 MNHEY and CDR2 SVGEGT. The CDR3, as DNA: TGTGCCAGCAGTTGGGCCCCTGGGACCGGCTCCTACAATGAGCAGTTCTTC. Its protein product is CASSWAPGTGSYNEQFF.

The chain links TRBV28 to TRBJ2-1, with D tentatively TRBD2 (6 bases). The CDR3 loop spans 15 amino acids. CDR1 and CDR2 from the germline V gene are MDHEN and SYDVKM. V was clipped by 8 bases and J by 8 bases, with 22 bases between them. CDR3 coding DNA: TGTGCCAGCCCAGGGCCCGGGGTCGGGGGAGATGAGCAGTTCTTC. Residues: CASPGPGVGGDEQFF. Full variable domain (rest looked up from reference TRBV28 and TRBJ2-1): DVKVTQSSRYLVKRTGEKVFLECVQDMDHENMFWYRQDPGLGLRLIYFSYDVKMKEKGDIPEGYSVSREKKERFSLILESASTNQTSMYLCASPGPGVGGDEQFFGPGTRLTVL.